This is a list of T cell receptor beta chains from one sample in a study of blood T cells in healthy people across ages. A single record per CDR3 protein comes from TCRdb applying MiXCR to the 5' RACE reads. In the table there are about 1.8 million distinct CDR3 sequences, about 49% of which are singletons. Sequencing was done on a sample of blood. These receptors all come from a woman between 40 and 50 years old in good health. Both conserved end residues are part of each CDR3. A D gene is named only where the DNA matches it firmly. Only part of the rows carry a size: once, few, many, or a class if the clone is expanded.

15,TRBV2,-,-,TRBJ2-5,CASSEAGAVQETQYF,TGTGCCAGCAGTGAAGCGGGGGCAGTTCAAGAGACCCAGTACTTC
19,TRBV7-2,-,TRBD2,TRBJ2-3,CASSLVFGGRLAGTDTQYF,TGTGCCAGCAGCTTAGTATTCGGCGGGCGGCTAGCGGGGACAGATACGCAGTATTTT
14,TRBV20-1,-,-,TRBJ2-1,CSADDISSYNEQFF,TGCAGTGCTGACGACATAAGCTCCTACAATGAGCAGTTCTTC
13,TRBV3-1,few,TRBD1,TRBJ2-7,CASSPGQGKEQYF,TGTGCCAGCAGCCCCGGACAGGGGAAGGAGCAGTACTTC
15,TRBV20-1,-,-,TRBJ1-5,CSAKVNRIGNQPQHF,TGCAGTGCTAAAGTCAACAGGATCGGCAATCAGCCCCAGCATTTT
15,TRBV20-1,-,-,TRBJ2-1,CSATPTVFSYNERFF,TGCAGTGCTACCCCGACTGTCTTTTCCTACAATGAGCGGTTCTTC
14,TRBV28,few,-,TRBJ1-2,CASSPGLANYGYTF,TGTGCCAGCAGTCCGGGATTAGCTAACTATGGCTACACCTTC
12,TRBV29-1,few,-,TRBJ2-7,CSAVNREAEQYF,TGCAGCGCTGTGAACAGGGAAGCCGAGCAGTACTTC
14,TRBV6-4,few,TRBD2,TRBJ2-1,CASSESGGGNEQFF,TGTGCCAGCAGTGAGAGCGGGGGGGGCAATGAGCAGTTCTTC
16,TRBV4-1,-,-,TRBJ2-3,CASSQDHHSLTDTQYF,TGCGCCAGCAGCCAAGATCATCACAGCCTCACAGATACGCAGTATTTT
12,TRBV29-1,many,-,TRBJ2-5,CSVDRGFETQYF,TGCAGCGTTGACCGAGGTTTCGAGACCCAGTACTTC
15,TRBV5-1,-,TRBD1,TRBJ1-3,CASSERTGSGNTIYF,TGCGCCAGCAGCGAAAGGACAGGCTCTGGAAACACCATATATTTT
16,TRBV20-1,few,TRBD2,TRBJ2-7,CSARDGRGGNSYEQYF,TGCAGTGCTAGAGATGGTCGGGGGGGAAACTCCTACGAGCAGTACTTC
17,TRBV20-1,few,-,TRBJ2-3,CSADGRTTPKGGYTQYF,TGCAGTGCTGATGGGAGGACTACCCCAAAAGGGGGTTATACGCAGTATTTT
14,TRBV27,-,-,TRBJ2-4,CASSLGGAQNIQYF,TGTGCCAGCAGTTTAGGAGGGGCCCAAAACATTCAGTACTTC
15,TRBV20-1,-,-,TRBJ1-2,CSAKTSPGLNYGYTF,TGCAGTGCCAAGACGTCCCCAGGTCTCAACTATGGCTACACCTTC
12,TRBV6-2/TRBV6-3,few,-,TRBJ2-5,CASSTALKTQYF,TGTGCCAGCAGTACAGCGTTAAAGACCCAGTACTTC
16,TRBV29-1,-,-,TRBJ2-1,CSVEGSSQLGYNEQFF,TGCAGCGTTGAAGGATCCAGTCAACTCGGATACAATGAGCAGTTCTTC
13,TRBV9,-,TRBD1,TRBJ1-2,CASSATGTQGYTF,TGTGCCAGCAGCGCGACAGGGACCCAAGGCTACACCTTC
16,TRBV6-5,-,-,TRBJ1-4,CASSYSPTVFNEKLFF,TGTGCCAGCAGTTACTCCCCGACAGTCTTTAATGAAAAACTGTTTTTT
13,TRBV6-1,once,-,TRBJ2-5,CASYWDFAETQYF,TGTGCCAGCTACTGGGACTTCGCGGAGACCCAGTACTTC
12,TRBV7-2,-,-,TRBJ2-5,CANSSDRETQYF,TGTGCCAACAGCTCCGATCGGGAGACCCAGTACTTC
14,TRBV7-2,-,TRBD2,TRBJ2-3,CASRLAGGADTQYF,TGTGCCAGCAGACTAGCGGGGGGCGCAGATACGCAGTATTTT
14,TRBV6-5,-,-,TRBJ2-3,CASSNSGLTDTQYF,TGTGCCAGCAGTAACTCGGGGCTCACAGATACGCAGTATTTT
15,TRBV7-2,few,-,TRBJ2-1,CASTPRGGPTNEQFF,TGTGCCAGCACCCCAAGGGGGGGCCCGACCAATGAGCAGTTCTTC
13,TRBV20-1,-,-,TRBJ2-3,CSAVDTPTDTQYF,TGCAGTGCCGTGGATACCCCCACAGATACGCAGTATTTT
13,TRBV24-1,-,-,TRBJ1-2,CATSVSLNYGYTF,TGTGCCACCAGTGTCTCCTTGAACTATGGCTACACCTTC
18,TRBV12-3/TRBV12-4,-,TRBD2,TRBJ2-1,CATRPPNPGLAGNNEQFF,TGTGCCACGCGCCCTCCAAACCCGGGACTAGCGGGGAACAATGAGCAGTTCTTC
14,TRBV5-1,many,-,TRBJ2-5,CASSFGTVQETQYF,TGTGCCAGCAGCTTTGGGACGGTCCAAGAGACCCAGTACTTC
16,TRBV4-3,-,-,TRBJ2-7,CASSQEGGGFYNEQYF,TGCGCCAGCAGCCAAGAAGGGGGAGGGTTCTACAATGAGCAGTACTTC
16,TRBV25-1,-,TRBD1,TRBJ2-3,CASRASGTGGLDTQYF,TGTGCCAGCCGGGCGTCCGGGACAGGGGGCTTAGATACGCAGTATTTT